The 32 T cell receptor beta chains presented below share a single source sample, sequenced in a study of blood T cell repertoires in COVID-19. Libraries were prepared by immunoSEQ multiplex PCR; TCRdb keeps only in-frame clonotypes and omits some of them. Here the sample spans 180,000 or so clones, more than 70% being singletons. Material: peripheral blood. The receptors were sampled from a man in his forties with active or convalescent COVID-19.

The chain links TRBV7-2 to TRBJ1-2; D might be TRBD1 (5 bases). The germline V gene encodes CDR1 SGHTA and CDR2 FQGNSA. This CDR3 region has 14 residues. The V end was cut by 0 bases, the J end by 4 bases, with 9 bases between. The CDR3 DNA reads TGTGCCAGCAGCTTAGCTCCAGGGTCCTATGGCTACACCTTC. Protein sequence: CASSLAPGSYGYTF.

The gene calls are TRBV9 and TRBJ1-3; D is uncertain. The V and J ends lost 0 bases and 0 bases respectively, with 19 bases between them. CDR1 SGDLS and CDR2 YYNGEE come from the germline V gene. This CDR3 contains 19 residues. The chain's CDR3 is CASSVDLNGLVSSGNTIYF. DNA of the CDR3: TGTGCCAGCAGCGTAGACCTCAACGGGTTGGTGAGCTCTGGAAACACCATATATTTT. The full variable domain, in which reference TRBV9 and TRBJ1-3 provide the parts outside the CDR3, is DSGVTQTPKHLITATGQRVTLRCSPRSGDLSVYWYQQSLDQGLQFLIQYYNGEERAKGNILERFSAQQFPDLHSELNLSSLELGDSALYFCASSVDLNGLVSSGNTIYFGEGSWLTVV.

The genes are TRBV4-1 and TRBJ1-2; D is uncertain. With 0 bases removed from V and 3 bases from J, the gap between germline ends came to 11 bases. The germline V gene encodes CDR1 MGHRA and CDR2 YSYEKL. The CDR3 length is 15 residues. The DNA of the CDR3 is TGCGCCAGCAGCCAAGAGGGCGGGAGCTACTATGGCTACACCTTC. Its protein product is CASSQEGGSYYGYTF.

The chain uses TRBV5-4 and TRBJ1-2, with 8 bases identical to TRBD1. Germline V gene data show CDR1 as SGHNT and CDR2 as YYREEE (reference sequence). This CDR3 comprises 14 residues. Trimming took 0 bases from V and 6 from J; bases not matched to a gene: 4. Here the CDR3 reads CASSLEVGQDGYTF. The CDR3 coding sequence is TGTGCCAGCAGCTTGGAGGTGGGACAGGATGGCTACACCTTC.

This clone occurred a few times. The gene calls are TRBV30 and TRBJ2-1, with 8 nucleotides matching TRBD1. Germline-derived CDR1 and CDR2 are GTSNPN and SVGIG (reference sequence). Trimming took 2 bases from V and 4 from J; bases not matched to a gene: 1. This CDR3 is 13 amino acids long. The CDR3 sequence is CAWSTGGYNEQFF. CDR3 DNA: TGTGCCTGGAGTACAGGGGGGTACAATGAGCAGTTCTTC.

The V and J genes are TRBV27 and TRBJ1-1; a weak D match, TRBD1 (5 bases). Germline V gene lookup returns CDR1 MNHEY and CDR2 SMNVEV (reference sequence). This CDR3 is built from 14 residues. Trimming left V 6 bases short and J 2 bases short, with 13 bases between. The DNA for the CDR3 is TGTGCCAGCAGGTCTGACAGCTTAAACACTGAAGCTTTCTTT. Its translation is CASRSDSLNTEAFF.

The chain has TRBV24-1 and TRBJ2-5; D not resolved. The germline gives CDR1 KGHDR, CDR2 SFDVKD. V dropped 6 bases and J dropped 2 bases, with 15 bases sitting between them. This CDR3 has 15 residues. For the CDR3, the DNA is TGTGCCACCAGTTCCCCCTCGCGGTTTCAAGAGACCCAGTACTTC. Its protein is CATSSPSRFQETQYF.

The V gene is TRBV4-1, the J gene TRBJ2-2, with 10 bases fitting TRBD1. The CDR3 loop spans 16 amino acids. V lost 3 bases, J lost 6 bases, and 7 bases stayed unmatched. Germline V gene lookup returns CDR1 MGHRA and CDR2 YSYEKL. The CDR3 reads CASSQPGQGRAGELFF. The CDR3 DNA reads TGCGCCAGCAGCCAGCCGGGACAGGGGAGGGCCGGGGAGCTGTTTTTT.

This clone was detected once. The rearrangement joins TRBV6-4 to TRBJ1-1; D gene uncertain. Germline V gene sequence: CDR1 MRHNA, CDR2 SNTAGT. The CDR3 spans 13 residues. V was shortened by 4 bases and J by 3 bases, with 9 bases between the two germline ends. In nucleotides, the CDR3 is TGTGCCAGCAGTGTCACTCCGGACACTGAAGCTTTCTTT. Translation: CASSVTPDTEAFF.

The chain is built from TRBV10-1 and TRBJ2-7; tentative D call: TRBD1 (6 bases). The CDR3 has 15 residues. The germline V and J ends were trimmed by 3 bases and 1 base, with 13 bases remaining between them. Per the germline V gene, CDR1 is WNHNN and CDR2 is SYGVQD (reference sequence). Here the CDR3 DNA reads TGCGCCAGCAGTGATTTGGGGACAAATTCCTACGAGCAGTACTTC. Translated, it gives CASSDLGTNSYEQYF.

This clone has more than one count but fewer than ten. The chain has TRBV18 and TRBJ1-1, with D possibly TRBD1 on 5 matching bases. This CDR3 is built from 14 residues. Per the germline V gene, CDR1 is KGHSH and CDR2 is LQKENI. The V end lost 1 base, the J end lost 8 bases, and 14 bases lay between the germline ends. The CDR3 DNA sequence: TGTGCCAGCTCACCACTCGGGGGGGGAGAGGAAGCTTTCTTT. It encodes CASSPLGGGEEAFF.

The genes are TRBV18 and TRBJ1-1; TRBD1 matches 8 bases. Trimming cost V 4 bases and J 3 bases; bases outside gene matches: 10. In germline, CDR1 is KGHSH, CDR2 LQKENI. The CDR3 consists of 16 residues. The CDR3 loop is CASSRLGTGRDTEAFF. The CDR3 DNA reads as TGTGCCAGCTCACGACTAGGGACAGGTCGGGACACTGAAGCTTTCTTT.

The gene calls are TRBV6-5 and TRBJ1-6, with D perhaps TRBD1 (6 bases). V lost 4 bases and J 6 bases, leaving 10 bases between the germline ends. Per germline, CDR1 MNHEY and CDR2 SVGAGI. This CDR3 has 14 amino acids. The CDR3 bases are TGTGCCAGCAGTTCACAGGGAAGTAATTCACCCCTCCACTTT. Its translation is CASSSQGSNSPLHF.

The rearrangement links TRBV6-5 to TRBJ1-1; D not certain. CDR1 and CDR2 from the germline V gene are MNHEY and SVGAGI. This CDR3 is built from 13 residues. V was pared by 2 bases and J by 1 base, with 5 bases between. The CDR3 coding sequence is TGTGCCAGCAGTTACCGGTCGAACACTGAAGCTTTCTTT. It encodes CASSYRSNTEAFF.

The chain combines TRBV4-3 with TRBJ1-2; weak D call: TRBD1 (5 bases). Per germline, CDR1 LGHNA and CDR2 YSLEER. The CDR3 totals 14 residues. V was cut by 0 bases and J by 2 bases, with 7 bases left in between. The CDR3 DNA reads TGCGCCAGCAGCCAAGATAGACAGAACTATGGCTACACCTTC. Translated: CASSQDRQNYGYTF.

V usage is TRBV15 and J usage is TRBJ1-3; a weak D match, TRBD1 (6 bases). CDR1 LNHNV and CDR2 YYDKDF come from the germline V gene (reference sequence). V was pared by 5 bases and J by 4 bases, with 21 bases between. The CDR3 totals 17 residues. CDR3 residues: CATSALTGGRRGNTIYF. DNA of the CDR3: TGTGCCACCAGCGCGTTAACCGGGGGGCGAAGGGGAAACACCATATATTTT.

The J gene is TRBJ1-5, the V gene TRBV6-5; TRBD1 agrees at 9 bases. CDR1 MNHEY and CDR2 SVGAGI come from the germline V gene. The CDR3 length is 11 residues. After removal of 6 bases from V and 15 bases from J, the junction contained 6 bases not matched to a gene. CDR3 protein: CASRGQGLGHF. In nucleotides, the CDR3 is TGTGCCAGCAGGGGACAGGGCTTGGGGCATTTT.

The chain is built from TRBV5-1 and TRBJ1-6, with D tentatively TRBD1 (5 bases). Trimming stripped 2 bases from V and 7 bases from J, with 16 bases between. In germline, CDR1 is SGHRS, CDR2 YFSETQ. This CDR3 is 16 amino acids long. This chain's CDR3 is CASSLQVGEGNSPLHF. In DNA form, the CDR3 reads TGCGCCAGCAGCTTACAGGTTGGCGAAGGAAATTCACCCCTCCACTTT.

The rearrangement uses TRBV27 and TRBJ1-6, with D perhaps matching TRBD1 (6 bases). V lost 3 bases and J lost 7, with 10 bases in between. CDR1 MNHEY and CDR2 SMNVEV come from the germline V gene (reference sequence). This CDR3 spans 14 amino acids. The CDR3 DNA is TGTGCCAGCAGTTTTAGGGGGAACAATTCACCCCTCCACTTT. Its protein is CASSFRGNNSPLHF.

This clone was seen just once. The rearrangement joins TRBV6-6 to TRBJ2-7, with no clear D. The CDR3 sequence is 12 residues long. The germline gives CDR1 MNHNY, CDR2 SVGAGI (reference sequence). V gave up 3 bases and J gave up 6 bases, with 9 bases separating them. The CDR3 coding sequence is TGTGCCAGCAGTTATGAAAGCCCCGAGCAGTACTTC. It codes for CASSYESPEQYF.

The V gene is TRBV5-1, the J gene TRBJ1-1; the D is unclear. Trimming shortened V by 4 bases and J by 7 bases, and 17 bases separated the two germline ends. Germline lookup yields CDR1 SGHRS and CDR2 YFSETQ. The CDR3 is made up of 14 amino acids. CDR3 coding DNA: TGCGCCAGCAGCGCAACCGCCTTACTTAGTGAAGCTTTCTTT. Translating it yields CASSATALLSEAFF. The full variable domain, rest sourced from reference TRBV5-1 and TRBJ1-1, is KAGVTQTPRYLIKTRGQQVTLSCSPISGHRSVSWYQQTPGQGLQFLFEYFSETQRNKGNFPGRFSGRQFSNSRSEMNVSTLELGDSALYLCASSATALLSEAFFGQGTRLTVV.

The genes are TRBV27 and TRBJ2-7; unclear D gene. The CDR3 contains 11 residues. In germline, CDR1 is MNHEY, CDR2 SMNVEV (reference sequence). Trimming removed 5 bases from V and 3 bases from J, with 5 bases in between. CDR3 sequence (DNA): TGTGCCAGCAGTACTTACTACGAGCAGTACTTC. This gives the protein CASSTYYEQYF.

This clone was detected a few times. V and J are TRBV20-1 and TRBJ1-2, with unresolved D. Germline lookup yields CDR1 DFQATT and CDR2 SNEGSKA (reference sequence). V was cut by 3 bases and J by 11 bases, with 7 bases left in between. The CDR3 loop spans 9 amino acids. CDR3 protein: CSAREGYTF. CDR3 nucleotides: TGCAGTGCTAGGGAGGGTTACACCTTC.

The chain uses TRBV30 and TRBJ2-6, with 7 bases fitting TRBD1. CDR1 GTSNPN and CDR2 SVGIG come from the germline V gene (reference sequence). V trimming: 7 bases; J trimming: 0 bases; junction bases outside the gene matches: 6. This CDR3 region has 15 residues. The CDR3 DNA reads as TGTGCCTTAAGGACAGGAAACTCTGGGGCCAACGTCCTGACTTTC. As protein: CALRTGNSGANVLTF.

The chain combines TRBV29-1 with TRBJ2-7; D perhaps matches TRBD1 (6 bases). CDR1 is SQVTM, CDR2 ANQGSEA, per germline. The CDR3 contains 13 residues. Between the trimmed V and J ends, which lost 1 base and 3 bases, there was a span of 10 bases. The CDR3 coding sequence is TGCAGCGTTGAAGGGGGGCCGAGCTACGAGCAGTACTTC. Protein sequence: CSVEGGPSYEQYF.

The chain joins TRBV14 to TRBJ2-1, with TRBD2 matching over 12 bases. J was trimmed by 0 bases and V by 3 bases; bases with no gene match: 6. CDR1 SGHDN and CDR2 FVKESK come from the germline V gene. This CDR3 has 18 residues. The CDR3 is CASSHSLAGGGSYNEQFF. As DNA, the CDR3 is TGTGCCAGCAGCCATTCACTAGCGGGGGGTGGCTCCTACAATGAGCAGTTCTTC.

The V call is TRBV6-6, the J call TRBJ1-4, with a possible D match to TRBD1 (5 bases). This CDR3 region has 14 residues. Looked up from germline, CDR1 is MNHNY and CDR2 is SVGAGI (reference sequence). Trimming took off 2 bases at V and 6 bases at J, with 10 bases between the two ends. The DNA of the CDR3 is TGTGCCAGCAGTTACCGTGGACACGATGAAAAACTGTTTTTT. It specifies CASSYRGHDEKLFF.

The V and J genes are TRBV18 and TRBJ1-1; weak D call: TRBD1 (6 bases). Germline assignment: CDR1 KGHSH and CDR2 LQKENI. The CDR3 runs 12 residues. With 8 bases removed from V and 7 bases from J, the gap between germline ends came to 14 bases. CDR3 protein: CASAGGSLEAFF. The CDR3 DNA reads as TGTGCCAGCGCGGGGGGCTCCCTTGAAGCTTTCTTT.

The chain uses TRBV11-2 and TRBJ2-1; D gene unclear. This CDR3 contains 13 residues. CDR1 and CDR2 (germline): SGHAT, FQNNGV. Trimming removed 0 bases at V and 4 bases at J, with 4 bases between. CDR3 sequence reads: CASSLERYNEQFF. DNA of the CDR3: TGTGCCAGCAGCTTAGAACGGTACAATGAGCAGTTCTTC.

The chain employs TRBV1 and TRBJ2-7; TRBD2, the table's D call, lacks a check against the DNA. TRBV1 is deemed a pseudogene. This CDR3 comprises 16 residues. The CDR3 DNA is TGCACCAGCAGCCAAGTTCGGCCGGGGGGGCCTGGTGAGCAGTACTTC. Its protein is CTSSQVRPGGPGEQYF.

The CDR3 spells CASSSGQGALPATEAFF. CDR3 in DNA: TGTGCCAGTAGTTCCGGACAGGGCGCATTACCGGCCACTGAAGCTTTCTTT. The chain joins TRBV19 to TRBJ1-1, with 8 bases fitting TRBD1. The CDR3 has 17 residues. Losses at the gene ends were 5 bases for V and 4 bases for J; bases not matched to a gene: 15. CDR1 and CDR2 (germline): LNHDA, SQIVND (reference sequence).

In its sample, this clone was seen a few times. V and J are TRBV5-8 and TRBJ1-5, with a tentative D call TRBD1 (5 bases). Trimming removed 5 bases from V and 3 bases from J, with 9 bases in between. The CDR3 is made up of 13 amino acids. Germline CDR1 and CDR2: SGHTS and YDEGEE. The CDR3 DNA reads as TGTGCCAGCAGAGGACACGACAATCAGCCCCAGCATTTT. As protein: CASRGHDNQPQHF.